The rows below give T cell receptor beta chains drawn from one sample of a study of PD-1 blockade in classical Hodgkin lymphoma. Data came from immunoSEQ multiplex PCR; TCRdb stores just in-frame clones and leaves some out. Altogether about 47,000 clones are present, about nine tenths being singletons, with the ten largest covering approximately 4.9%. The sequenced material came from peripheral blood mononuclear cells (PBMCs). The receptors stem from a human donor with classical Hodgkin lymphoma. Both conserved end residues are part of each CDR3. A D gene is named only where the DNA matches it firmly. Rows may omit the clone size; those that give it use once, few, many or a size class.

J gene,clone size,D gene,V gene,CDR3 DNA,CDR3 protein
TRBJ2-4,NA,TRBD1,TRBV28,TGTGCCAGCAGTCTCCGTGTCCAGGGGGCAGCCAAAAACATTCAGTACTTC,CASSLRVQGAAKNIQYF
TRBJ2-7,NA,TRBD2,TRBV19,TGTGCCAGTAGTATAGGGGTAGCGGGAGCATACGAGCAGTACTTC,CASSIGVAGAYEQYF
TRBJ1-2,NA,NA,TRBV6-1,TGTGCCAGCAGTGAGCCGCACAGGGTAATTCCCTATGGCTACACCTTC,CASSEPHRVIPYGYTF
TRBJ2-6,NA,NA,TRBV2,TGTGCCAGCAGTGAAGGTACAACTGGGGCCAACGTCCTGACTTTC,CASSEGTTGANVLTF
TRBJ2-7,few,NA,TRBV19,TGTGCCAGTAGTATGTCAGGAGCAGGCGGGGAGCAGTACTTC,CASSMSGAGGEQYF
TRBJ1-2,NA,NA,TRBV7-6,TGTGCCAGCAGCTCCCTGGACAGAGACTATGGCTACACCTTC,CASSSLDRDYGYTF
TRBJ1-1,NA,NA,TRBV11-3,TGTGCCAGCAGCTTAGGGGATCTGGGTACTGAAGCTTTCTTT,CASSLGDLGTEAFF
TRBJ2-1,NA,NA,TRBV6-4,TGTGCCAGCAGTGACTCTAGCGGCTCCTACAATGAGCAGTTCTTC,CASSDSSGSYNEQFF
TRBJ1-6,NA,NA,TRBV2,TGTGCCAGCGGGCAGGGCGATTCACCCCTCCACTTT,CASGQGDSPLHF
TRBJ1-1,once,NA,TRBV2,TGTGCCAGCAGTGAGGAGGGGCCGGGAGCTTTCTTT,CASSEEGPGAFF
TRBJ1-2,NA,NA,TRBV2,TGTGCCAGCAGGGGAGAAGAGGGAGAGTATGGCTACACCTTC,CASRGEEGEYGYTF
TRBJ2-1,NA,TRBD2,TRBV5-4,TGTGCCAGCAGCTTGGTCCAGCGGGAGAATGAGCAGTTCTTC,CASSLVQRENEQFF
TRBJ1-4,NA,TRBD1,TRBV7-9,TGTGCCAGCAGTAGGACAGGGGGTCATGAAAAACTGTTTTTT,CASSRTGGHEKLFF
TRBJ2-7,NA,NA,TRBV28,TGTGCCAGCTTTCGACGGCTCAGGGGCTACGAGCAGTACTTC,CASFRRLRGYEQYF
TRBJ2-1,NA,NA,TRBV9,TGTGCCAGCAGCGTAGAAGGTTTCTACAATGAGCAGTTCTTC,CASSVEGFYNEQFF
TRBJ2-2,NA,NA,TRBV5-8,TGTGCCAGCAGCTTGGTGGGTAGCGGGGAGCTGTTTTTT,CASSLVGSGELFF
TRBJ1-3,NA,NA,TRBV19,TGTGCCAGTAGTCCCTACCGGGGCGCAGTCGGAAACACCATATATTTT,CASSPYRGAVGNTIYF
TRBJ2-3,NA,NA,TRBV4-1,TGCGCCAGCAACTCCCCCGGAGTCACAGATACGCAGTATTTT,CASNSPGVTDTQYF
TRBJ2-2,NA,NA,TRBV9,TGTGCCAGCAGCGCGTCACGTGGCTTACCTAACACCGGGGAGCTGTTTTTT,CASSASRGLPNTGELFF
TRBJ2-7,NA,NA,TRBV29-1,TGCAGCGGTGGTAGCGGCTACGAGCAGTACTTC,CSGGSGYEQYF
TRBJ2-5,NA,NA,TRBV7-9,TGTGCCAGCAGCTTAGACACAGGTACAAGGGAGACCCAGTACTTC,CASSLDTGTRETQYF
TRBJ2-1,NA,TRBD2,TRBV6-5,TGTGCCAGCAGTGGGACTAGCAGGGCCGGTGAGCAGTTCTTC,CASSGTSRAGEQFF
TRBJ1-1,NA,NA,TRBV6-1,TGTGCCAGCAGTGAAATTTTCTCGTTCGGCGGAGCTTTCTTT,CASSEIFSFGGAFF
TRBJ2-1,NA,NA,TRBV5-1,TGCGCCAGCGGTACTCAAATTCGGTCGAATGAGCAGTTCTTC,CASGTQIRSNEQFF
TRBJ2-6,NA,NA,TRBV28,TGTGCCAGCAGTTTGGGCAGCCTCTCTGGGGCCAACGTCCTGACTTTC,CASSLGSLSGANVLTF
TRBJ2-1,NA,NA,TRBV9,TGTGCCAGCAGCGTACAGGGGGGTTCGGGGAATGAGCAGTTCTTC,CASSVQGGSGNEQFF
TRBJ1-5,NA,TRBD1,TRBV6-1,TGTGCCAGCAGGGGGACAGGGGGAGGCCAGCCCCAGCATTTT,CASRGTGGGQPQHF
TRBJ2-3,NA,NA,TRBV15,TGTGCCACCAGCAGAGGTCCCCAGGTCGGTACAGATACGCAGTATTTT,CATSRGPQVGTDTQYF
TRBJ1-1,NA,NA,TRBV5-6,TGTGCCAGCAGCTTTGGGGGGGTAGGCACTGAAGCTTTCTTT,CASSFGGVGTEAFF
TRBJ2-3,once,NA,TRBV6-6,TGTGCCAGCGGGTATATGACGGGCGCGACAGATACGCAGTATTTT,CASGYMTGATDTQYF
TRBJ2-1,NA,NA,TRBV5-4,TGTGCCAGCAGCTTAGGGGGGGGGACCTACAATGAGCAGTTCTTC,CASSLGGGTYNEQFF
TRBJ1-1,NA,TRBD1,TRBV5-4,TGTGCCAGCAGCTTGGGACCGGACAGGGTGAACACTGAAGCTTTCTTT,CASSLGPDRVNTEAFF
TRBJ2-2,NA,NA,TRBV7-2,TGTGCCAGCAGCCTACAATTCGGAGACACCGGGGAGCTGTTTTTT,CASSLQFGDTGELFF
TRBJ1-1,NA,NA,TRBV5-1,TGCGCCAGCAGCTTAGATCCGGGTATGAACACTGAAGCTTTCTTT,CASSLDPGMNTEAFF
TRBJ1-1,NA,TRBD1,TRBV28,TGTGCCAGCAGCTCTCCGGGACAGCTAAACACTGAAGCTTTCTTT,CASSSPGQLNTEAFF
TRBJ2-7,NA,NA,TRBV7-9,TGTGCCAGCAGCCCGGGACCCAACTCCTACGAGCAGTACTTC,CASSPGPNSYEQYF
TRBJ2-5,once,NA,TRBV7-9,TGTGCCAGCAGCTTACAGGGACAAGAGACCCAGTACTTC,CASSLQGQETQYF
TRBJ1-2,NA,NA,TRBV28,TGTGCCAGCAGTTTAATAGGAGCCCCCTATGGCTACACCTTC,CASSLIGAPYGYTF
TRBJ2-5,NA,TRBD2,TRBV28,TGTGCCAGCAGTTTACTCGGTAGCGGGAGGGAAGAGACCCAGTACTTC,CASSLLGSGREETQYF
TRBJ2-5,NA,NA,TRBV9,TGTGCCAGCAGCGAATTGCTTTGGGGAGAGACCCAGTACTTC,CASSELLWGETQYF
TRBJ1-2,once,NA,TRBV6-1,TGTGCCAGCACCTTAGGACAGCGGGCTGGCTACACCTTC,CASTLGQRAGYTF
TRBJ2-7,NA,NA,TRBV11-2,TGTGCCAGCAGCCAAGACTCGGGGAGGACCTACGAGCAGTACTTC,CASSQDSGRTYEQYF
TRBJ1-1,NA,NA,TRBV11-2,TGTGCCAGCAGCTTGGTCTGGGGGGAAGGTACTGAAGCTTTCTTT,CASSLVWGEGTEAFF